These T cell receptor beta chains were read from a single sample in a study of T-cell memory formation after mild COVID-19. MiXCR was run by TCRdb on the 5' RACE reads, yielding one entry per CDR3 protein. The sample lists some 450,000 distinct CDR3 sequences, more than 15% occurring once. Sequencing input: PBMCs or a T cell subset sorted from them (not recorded which). These TCRs come from a young man who had mild COVID-19 (a few samples of this study predate the infection). Cell type and time point are not known. Both conserved end residues are part of each CDR3. A D gene is named only where the DNA matches it firmly. Size tells how often a clone was seen (once, few, many) or the class of an expanded clone, and some rows leave it out.

v_call	d_call	j_call	clone_size	cdr3_aa	cdr3_nt
TRBV14	NA	TRBJ1-1	NA	CASSQASGVNTEAFF	TGTGCCAGCAGCCAGGCCTCGGGGGTGAACACTGAAGCTTTCTTT
TRBV6-2/TRBV6-3	NA	TRBJ2-2	NA	CASKIQNTGELFF	TGTGCCAGCAAAATACAGAACACCGGGGAGCTGTTTTTT
TRBV28	NA	TRBJ2-1	NA	CASTVPHNEQFF	TGTGCCAGCACGGTACCTCACAATGAGCAGTTCTTC
TRBV19	TRBD1	TRBJ1-2	NA	CASRPRTGAVSYTF	TGTGCCAGTAGACCTCGGACAGGGGCGGTGAGCTACACCTTC
TRBV6-2/TRBV6-3	NA	TRBJ1-5	few	CASSYRVGTQHF	TGTGCCAGCAGTTACAGAGTAGGGACCCAGCATTTT
TRBV18	NA	TRBJ2-7	few	CASSPPGGVYEQYF	TGTGCCAGCTCACCACCGGGCGGGGTCTACGAGCAGTACTTC
TRBV7-2	NA	TRBJ1-4	NA	CASSHDSIEKLFF	TGTGCCAGCAGCCATGACAGTATTGAAAAACTGTTTTTT
TRBV27	TRBD2	TRBJ2-3	NA	CASKLPPSGGADTQYF	TGTGCCAGCAAGTTGCCGCCTAGCGGGGGGGCGGATACGCAGTATTTT
TRBV3-1	NA	TRBJ1-6	few	CASSQDLWSPLHF	TGTGCCAGCAGCCAAGATCTTTGGTCACCCCTCCACTTT
TRBV20-1	TRBD2	TRBJ2-7	NA	CSARSASGAYEQYF	TGCAGTGCTAGATCGGCTAGCGGGGCCTACGAGCAGTACTTC
TRBV20-1	NA	TRBJ2-1	once	CSARDYRSTYNEQFF	TGCAGTGCTAGAGATTACCGGTCCACCTACAATGAGCAGTTCTTC
TRBV7-6	TRBD2	TRBJ2-3	many	CASSLGLAGSTTDTQYF	TGTGCCAGCAGCTTAGGGCTAGCGGGTTCCACCACAGATACGCAGTATTTT
TRBV18	TRBD1	TRBJ1-4	NA	CASSSGTGDREKLFF	TGTGCCAGCTCGTCCGGGACAGGGGATCGTGAAAAACTGTTTTTT
TRBV4-1	NA	TRBJ2-3	NA	CASSQESVPNTDTQYF	TGCGCCAGCAGCCAAGAATCGGTCCCAAACACAGATACGCAGTATTTT
TRBV6-5	TRBD1	TRBJ2-7	few	CASSLGQGGYEQYF	TGTGCCAGCAGTTTGGGACAGGGGGGGTACGAGCAGTACTTC
TRBV5-1	NA	TRBJ2-3	many	CASSLDGSDTDTQYF	TGCGCCAGCAGCTTGGATGGTAGCGACACAGATACGCAGTATTTT
TRBV4-3	NA	TRBJ2-2	NA	CASSPSAGQHNTGELFF	TGCGCCAGCAGCCCCTCGGCGGGACAGCATAACACCGGGGAGCTGTTTTTT
TRBV5-1	NA	TRBJ1-5	NA	CASSLARGSNQPQHF	TGCGCCAGCAGCTTGGCCAGGGGTAGCAATCAGCCCCAGCATTTT
TRBV7-8	NA	TRBJ2-3	few	CASTLDRPDADTQYF	TGTGCCAGCACCTTAGACCGCCCGGACGCAGATACGCAGTATTTT
TRBV12-3/TRBV12-4	NA	TRBJ2-3	many	CATLGLTDTQYF	TGTGCCACGCTAGGCCTCACAGATACGCAGTATTTT
TRBV7-8	TRBD2	TRBJ2-1	NA	CASSHHISGYSYNEQFF	TGTGCCAGCAGCCATCACATTAGCGGGTACTCCTACAATGAGCAGTTCTTC
TRBV5-1	TRBD2	TRBJ2-5	few	CASSLLGGAEETQYF	TGCGCCAGCAGCTTGCTCGGGGGGGCAGAAGAGACCCAGTACTTC
TRBV4-1	TRBD1	TRBJ1-2	few	CASSSPEGANGYTF	TGCGCCAGCAGCTCTCCCGAGGGGGCCAATGGCTACACCTTC
TRBV6-2/TRBV6-3	NA	TRBJ2-5	NA	CASSLPRTYQETQYF	TGTGCCAGCAGCCTCCCGCGGACATACCAAGAGACCCAGTACTTC
TRBV7-2	NA	TRBJ2-5	few	CASSFSSAHIGTQYF	TGTGCCAGCAGCTTTTCGTCCGCACACATTGGGACCCAGTACTTC
TRBV7-9	NA	TRBJ1-1	few	CASSPGAGDTEAFF	TGTGCCAGCTCGCCCGGGGCCGGGGACACTGAAGCTTTCTTT
TRBV12-3/TRBV12-4	NA	TRBJ1-3	NA	CASSWWEGNTIYF	TGTGCCAGCAGCTGGTGGGAAGGAAACACCATATATTTT
TRBV6-6	NA	TRBJ1-2	few	CASSYGNVRNYGYTF	TGTGCCAGCAGTTACGGTAATGTCCGAAACTATGGCTACACCTTC
TRBV4-3	NA	TRBJ1-1	NA	CASSQAPGSYTEAFF	TGCGCCAGCAGCCAAGCTCCGGGGTCGTACACTGAAGCTTTCTTT
TRBV28	NA	TRBJ1-6	few	CASSLLDWEGNISPLHF	TGTGCCAGCAGTTTATTAGACTGGGAGGGGAACATTTCACCCCTCCACTTT
TRBV19	NA	TRBJ1-5	many	CASSITENQPQHF	TGTGCCAGTAGTATAACGGAGAATCAGCCCCAGCATTTT
TRBV2	NA	TRBJ2-3	few	CASSPLLTTDTQYF	TGTGCCAGCAGTCCCTTACTCACCACAGATACGCAGTATTTT
TRBV3-2	NA	TRBJ2-5	once	CASIPGFEETQYF	TGTGCCAGCATCCCCGGATTTGAAGAGACCCAGTACTTC
TRBV7-2	TRBD2	TRBJ2-3	many	CASSLATGGRDTQYF	TGTGCCAGCAGCTTAGCTACGGGGGGACGAGATACGCAGTATTTT
TRBV12-3/TRBV12-4	NA	TRBJ2-5	few	CASSWGSEETQYF	TGTGCCAGCAGTTGGGGTAGCGAAGAGACCCAGTACTTC
TRBV20-1	TRBD1	TRBJ1-1	NA	CSARDFRGMNTEAFF	TGCAGTGCTAGAGACTTCAGGGGGATGAACACTGAAGCTTTCTTT
TRBV21-1	NA	TRBJ1-2	few	CASPGNGYTF	TGTGCCAGCCCAGGGAACGGCTACACCTTC
TRBV5-1	NA	TRBJ2-1	many	CASSPPTGHSYNEQFF	TGCGCCAGCAGTCCTCCTACAGGGCACTCCTACAATGAGCAGTTCTTC
TRBV12-3/TRBV12-4	TRBD1	TRBJ1-1	NA	CASRPGQGVTEAFF	TGTGCCAGCAGGCCGGGACAGGGCGTCACTGAAGCTTTCTTT
TRBV9	NA	TRBJ1-1	few	CASSVDLGNTEAFF	TGTGCCAGCAGCGTAGATCTGGGCAACACTGAAGCTTTCTTT
TRBV27	NA	TRBJ2-3	few	CASSFVGPSTDTQYF	TGTGCCAGCAGTTTCGTAGGGCCTAGCACAGATACGCAGTATTTT
TRBV11-2	NA	TRBJ2-3	few	CASSRSLRAVGGTDTQYF	TGTGCCAGCAGCCGATCCCTTAGGGCTGTCGGGGGCACAGATACGCAGTATTTT
TRBV6-5	NA	TRBJ2-3	NA	CASTPRRGTEPTDTQYF	TGTGCCAGCACCCCACGTCGGGGCACAGAGCCTACAGATACGCAGTATTTT
TRBV20-1	NA	TRBJ1-6	NA	CSARQGGVNSPLHF	TGCAGTGCTAGACAGGGTGGGGTTAATTCACCCCTCCACTTT
TRBV6-5	NA	TRBJ1-2	NA	CASSYRQGHGYTF	TGTGCCAGCAGTTACAGGCAGGGGCACGGCTACACCTTC
TRBV27	TRBD2	TRBJ2-1	NA	CASSAFQRGPFSYNEQFF	TGTGCCAGCAGTGCCTTTCAGCGGGGGCCTTTCTCCTACAATGAGCAGTTCTTC
TRBV5-5	NA	TRBJ1-2	NA	CASSWIEGSYGYTF	TGTGCCAGCAGCTGGATAGAGGGGTCCTATGGCTACACCTTC
TRBV4-3	TRBD2	TRBJ2-7	few	CASSQDLAGGSYEQYF	TGCGCCAGCAGCCAAGATCTAGCGGGGGGCTCCTACGAGCAGTACTTC
TRBV25-1	NA	TRBJ1-2	few	CASSVTGNYGYTF	TGTGCCAGCAGTGTAACAGGGAACTATGGCTACACCTTC
TRBV7-9	NA	TRBJ1-3	NA	CASSPGIFQIGNTIYF	TGTGCCAGCAGCCCCGGGATCTTCCAAATTGGAAACACCATATATTTT
TRBV18	NA	TRBJ1-1	many	CASSPRRDTEAFF	TGTGCCAGCAGTCCTCGTAGGGACACTGAAGCTTTCTTT
TRBV12-3/TRBV12-4	NA	TRBJ1-3	few	CASGRQESSGNTIYF	TGTGCCAGCGGAAGACAGGAGAGCTCTGGAAACACCATATATTTT
TRBV20-1	NA	TRBJ1-1	once	CSAIGPRGFF	TGCAGTGCTATTGGACCGAGAGGTTTCTTT